What follows describes a single T cell receptor (beta chain). Its antigen is not yet known. Within one base of it there is no much larger clone, and no base qualities were kept. V is shortened by 0 bases, J by 0 bases, and the region joining them spans 12 bases. Its CDR3 holds 17 amino acids, cysteine through phenylalanine. The entry retains the CDR3 DNA only, 51 bases that are in frame from base 1. The CDR1 and CDR2 encoded by the germline V gene are MNHNS and SASEGT. The sample originates from a study of blood T cell repertoires in COVID-19 (dated by TCRdb to the early 2020s). Background on the whole study: Collaborator samples came from the United States, Italy and Spain and covered acute and convalescent phases of COVID-19. The material from the prospective study consisted of cDNA or gDNA derived from T cells, B-cell-depleted T cells, or PBMCs. A freely available public database, intended as a resource for researchers studying the immune response to SARS-CoV-2, is where the repertoires were released. A de-identified subject ID, COVID-19 status, age in years and sex were almost always included in the sample metadata. The samples were drawn from the first 160 participants of the ongoing ImmuneRACE study and from 950 to 1,500 subjects provided by 6 global collaborators. Subjects who had been exposed to COVID-19, were actively infected with it, or had recovered from it provided the deeply sampled blood TCRbeta repertoires that made up the dataset. Where available, HLA class I and class II types were taken from metadata supplied by the sample provider and were not determined by assay-based typing. General conclusions and limits of the study: How much clinical and demographic metadata was included differed by source and by participant, and the metadata was provided uncurated.

TCRbeta CDR3 regions were amplified from genomic DNA by means of the immunoSEQ Assay, a bias-controlled multiplex PCR. For the original study's pipeline: The number of nucleated cells in each sample was estimated by amplification of reference gene primers within the assay. To quantify the absolute abundance of each unique TCRbeta CDR3 rearrangement, sequence reads were collapsed and filtered. Productive Simpson clonality was computed per sample as the square root of Simpson's diversity index over productive rearrangements. Entries here come from immuneACCESS through TCRdb and include only in-frame sequences with V and J called. Some clones fail to appear in such tables; in the studies checked, an unresolved V gene covers under half of the shortfall, and the cause of the remainder is unknown. That table furnishes V, J and clone size, whereas the DNA furnished D and trimming. Here the sample has over 90,000 clones; more than 85% occur a single time. About 6.3% of the sample lies in the top ten.

Each collaborating institution followed its own protocols to collect whole blood in K2EDTA tubes. For TCRbeta analysis, collaborators shipped samples in one of three forms: frozen whole blood, isolated PBMCs, or DNA extracted from either of those sample types. Sequencing was done on a sample of peripheral blood. Recombination linked TRBV6-1 to TRBJ2-1; TRBD2 could be the D gene, as 6 bases match. The source is a human donor in a cohort sampled during active COVID-19. The CDR3 protein: CASSEARGAPSYNEQFF. The base sequence is TGTGCCAGCAGTGAAGCGCGGGGAGCGCCCTCCTACAATGAGCAGTTCTTC.